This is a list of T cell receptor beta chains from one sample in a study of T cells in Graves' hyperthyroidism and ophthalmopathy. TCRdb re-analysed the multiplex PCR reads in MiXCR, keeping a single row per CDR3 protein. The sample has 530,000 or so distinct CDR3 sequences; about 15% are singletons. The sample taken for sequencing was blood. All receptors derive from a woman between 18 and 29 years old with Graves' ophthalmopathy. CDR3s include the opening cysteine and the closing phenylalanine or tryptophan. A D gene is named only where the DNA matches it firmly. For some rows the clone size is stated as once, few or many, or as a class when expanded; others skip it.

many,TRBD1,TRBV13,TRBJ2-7,CASSLDRGGEQYF,TGTGCCAGCAGCTTGGACAGGGGCGGCGAGCAGTACTTC
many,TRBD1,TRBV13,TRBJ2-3,CASSPDRADTQYF,TGTGCCAGCAGCCCCGACAGGGCAGATACGCAGTATTTT
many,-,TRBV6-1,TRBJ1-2,CASRHQGDYGYTF,TGTGCCAGCAGACACCAAGGGGACTATGGCTACACCTTC
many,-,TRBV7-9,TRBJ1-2,CASIRLKSYGYTF,TGTGCCAGCATCCGACTCAAATCCTATGGCTACACCTTC
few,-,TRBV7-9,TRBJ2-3,CASSQKAEYTQYF,TGTGCCAGCAGTCAAAAAGCGGAGTATACGCAGTATTTT
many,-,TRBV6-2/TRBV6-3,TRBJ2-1,CASSYKRRSGRNEQFF,TGTGCCAGCAGTTACAAACGGCGGTCGGGCCGAAATGAGCAGTTCTTC
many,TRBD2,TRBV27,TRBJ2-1,CASSSRSGGADEQFF,TGTGCCAGCAGTTCACGATCGGGGGGGGCGGATGAGCAGTTCTTC
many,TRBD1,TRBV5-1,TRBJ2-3,CASSWTGGTDTQYF,TGCGCCAGCAGCTGGACAGGGGGCACAGATACGCAGTATTTT
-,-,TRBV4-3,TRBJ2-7,CASSQAFRDEQYF,TGCGCCAGCAGCCAAGCTTTTAGGGACGAGCAGTACTTC
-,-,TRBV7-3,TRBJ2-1,CASSPDTSSYNEQFF,TGTGCCAGCAGTCCAGACACGAGCTCCTACAATGAGCAGTTCTTC